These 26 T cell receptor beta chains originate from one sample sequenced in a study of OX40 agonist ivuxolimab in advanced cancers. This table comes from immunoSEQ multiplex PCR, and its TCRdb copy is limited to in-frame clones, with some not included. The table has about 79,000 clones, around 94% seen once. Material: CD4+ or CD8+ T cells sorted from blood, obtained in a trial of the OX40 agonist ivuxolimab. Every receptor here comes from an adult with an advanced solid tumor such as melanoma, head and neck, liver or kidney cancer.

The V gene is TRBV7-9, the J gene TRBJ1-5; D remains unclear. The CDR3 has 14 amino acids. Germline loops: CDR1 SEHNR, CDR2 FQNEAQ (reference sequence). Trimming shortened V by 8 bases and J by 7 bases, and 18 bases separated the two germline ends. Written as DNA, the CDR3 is TGTGCCAGCGGCCCCCAAGGAGGGAGACAGCCCCAGCATTTT. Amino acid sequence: CASGPQGGRQPQHF.

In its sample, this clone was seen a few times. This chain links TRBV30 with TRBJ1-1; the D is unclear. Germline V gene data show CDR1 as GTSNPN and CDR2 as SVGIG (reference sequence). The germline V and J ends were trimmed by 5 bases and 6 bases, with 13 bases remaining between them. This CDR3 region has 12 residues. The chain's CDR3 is CAWFSGRSEAFF. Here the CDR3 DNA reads TGTGCCTGGTTCTCCGGGCGGTCTGAAGCTTTCTTT.

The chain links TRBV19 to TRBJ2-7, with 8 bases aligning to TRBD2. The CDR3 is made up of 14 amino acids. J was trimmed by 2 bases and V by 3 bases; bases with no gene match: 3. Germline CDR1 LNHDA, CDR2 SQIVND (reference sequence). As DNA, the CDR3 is TGTGCCAGTAGTATTTCAGCGGGGGCCTACGAGCAGTACTTC. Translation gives CASSISAGAYEQYF.

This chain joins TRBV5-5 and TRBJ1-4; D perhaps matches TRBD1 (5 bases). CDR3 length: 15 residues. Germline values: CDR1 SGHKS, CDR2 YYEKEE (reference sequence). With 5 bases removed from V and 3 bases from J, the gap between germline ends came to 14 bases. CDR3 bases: TGTGCCAGCAGTCAGGCGACAGTGTCTAATGAAAAACTGTTTTTT. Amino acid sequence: CASSQATVSNEKLFF.

CDR3 sequence: CASSLQQGPRLAKNIQYF. The DNA of the CDR3 is TGTGCCAGCAGCTTGCAACAGGGGCCCAGACTAGCCAAAAACATTCAGTACTTC. J is TRBJ2-4 and V is TRBV5-6, with 7 bases lining up with TRBD1. The CDR3 covers 18 residues. V lost 1 base, J lost 0 bases, and 10 bases stayed unmatched. Per the germline V gene, CDR1 is SGHDT and CDR2 is YYEEEE.

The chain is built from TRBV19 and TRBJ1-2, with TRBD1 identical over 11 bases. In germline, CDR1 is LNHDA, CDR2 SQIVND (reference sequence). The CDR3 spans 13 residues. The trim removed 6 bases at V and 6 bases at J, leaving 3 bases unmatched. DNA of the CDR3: TGTGCCAGTAGCGGACAGGGGGCGGATGGCTACACCTTC. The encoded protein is CASSGQGADGYTF.

For the CDR3, the DNA is TGCGCCAGCAGTGAGGCCGGGACTAGCGACACGCCCCAGTACTTC. It yields the protein CASSEAGTSDTPQYF. The V gene is TRBV10-2, the J gene TRBJ2-5, with 10 bases lining up with TRBD2. The CDR3 is 15 residues long. V shed 2 bases and J 9 bases; nucleotides not matched to a gene: 9. The germline V gene encodes CDR1 WSHSY and CDR2 SAAADI.

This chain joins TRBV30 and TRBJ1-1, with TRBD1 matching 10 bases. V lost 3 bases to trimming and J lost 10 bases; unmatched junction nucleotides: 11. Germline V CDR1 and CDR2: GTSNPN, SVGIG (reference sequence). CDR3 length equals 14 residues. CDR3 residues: CAWSSGTGEFLAFF. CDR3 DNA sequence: TGTGCCTGGAGCTCCGGGACAGGGGAGTTCTTAGCTTTCTTT.

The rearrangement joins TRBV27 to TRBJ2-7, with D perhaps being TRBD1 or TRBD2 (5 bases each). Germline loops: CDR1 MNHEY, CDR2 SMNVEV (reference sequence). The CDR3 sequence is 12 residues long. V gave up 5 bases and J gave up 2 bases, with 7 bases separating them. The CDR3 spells CASSPGPYEQYF. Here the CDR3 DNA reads TGTGCCAGCAGTCCGGGGCCCTACGAGCAGTACTTC.

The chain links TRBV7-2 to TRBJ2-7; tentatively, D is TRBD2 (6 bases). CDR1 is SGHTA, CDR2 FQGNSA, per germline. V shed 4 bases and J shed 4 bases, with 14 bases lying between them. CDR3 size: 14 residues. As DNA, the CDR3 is TGTGCCAGCAGCTCGTTTCTGGGGGGTTACGAGCAGTACTTC. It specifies CASSSFLGGYEQYF.

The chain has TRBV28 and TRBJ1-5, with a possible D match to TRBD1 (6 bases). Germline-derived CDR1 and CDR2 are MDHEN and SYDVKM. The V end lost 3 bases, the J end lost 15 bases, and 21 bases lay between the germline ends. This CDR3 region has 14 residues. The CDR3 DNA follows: TGTGCCAGCAGTTTTGTATATAGGGGGGGGTCACCGCATTTT. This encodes CASSFVYRGGSPHF.

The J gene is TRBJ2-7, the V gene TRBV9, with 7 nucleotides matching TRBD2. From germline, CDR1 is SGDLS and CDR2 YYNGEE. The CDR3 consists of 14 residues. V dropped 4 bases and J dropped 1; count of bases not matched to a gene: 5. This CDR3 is CASSPSGASYEQYF. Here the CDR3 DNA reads TGTGCCAGCAGCCCCAGCGGGGCGTCCTACGAGCAGTACTTC.

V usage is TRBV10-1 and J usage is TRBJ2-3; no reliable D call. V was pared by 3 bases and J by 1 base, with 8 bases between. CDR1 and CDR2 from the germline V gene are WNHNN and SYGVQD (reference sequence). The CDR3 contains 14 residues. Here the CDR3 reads CASSDSGGTDTQYF. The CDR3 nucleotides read TGCGCCAGCAGTGATAGTGGCGGCACAGATACGCAGTATTTT.

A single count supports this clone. This CDR3 is CASWDRVGNEQFF. The CDR3 nucleotides read TGCGCCAGCTGGGACAGGGTGGGCAATGAGCAGTTCTTC. The chain has TRBV4-3 and TRBJ2-1; 9 bases agree with TRBD1. Per germline, CDR1 LGHNA and CDR2 YSLEER. The CDR3 totals 13 residues. V lost 8 bases to trimming and J lost 6 bases; unmatched junction nucleotides: 5.

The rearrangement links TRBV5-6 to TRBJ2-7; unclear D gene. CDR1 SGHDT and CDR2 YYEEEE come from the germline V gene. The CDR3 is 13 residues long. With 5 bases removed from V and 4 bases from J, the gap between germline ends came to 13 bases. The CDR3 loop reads CASSLRAVYEQYF. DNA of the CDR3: TGTGCCAGCAGTTTACGGGCGGTGTACGAGCAGTACTTC.

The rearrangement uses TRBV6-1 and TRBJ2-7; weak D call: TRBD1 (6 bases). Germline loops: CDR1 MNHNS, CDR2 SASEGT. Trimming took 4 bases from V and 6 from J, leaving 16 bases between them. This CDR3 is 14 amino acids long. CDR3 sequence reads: CASSVGGESVEQYF. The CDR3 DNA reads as TGTGCCAGCAGTGTAGGGGGAGAATCGGTCGAGCAGTACTTC.

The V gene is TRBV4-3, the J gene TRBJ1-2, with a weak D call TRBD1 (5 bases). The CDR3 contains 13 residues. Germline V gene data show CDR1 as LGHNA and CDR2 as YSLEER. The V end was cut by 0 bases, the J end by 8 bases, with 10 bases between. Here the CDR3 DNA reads TGCGCCAGCAGCCAAGATCCCGGGGACGGCTACACCTTC. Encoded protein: CASSQDPGDGYTF.

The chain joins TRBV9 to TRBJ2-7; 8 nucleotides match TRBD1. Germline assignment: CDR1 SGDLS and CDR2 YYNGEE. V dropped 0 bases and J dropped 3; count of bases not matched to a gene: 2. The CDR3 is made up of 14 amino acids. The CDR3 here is CASSVGGQGYEQYF. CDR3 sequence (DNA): TGTGCCAGCAGCGTAGGAGGACAGGGCTACGAGCAGTACTTC.

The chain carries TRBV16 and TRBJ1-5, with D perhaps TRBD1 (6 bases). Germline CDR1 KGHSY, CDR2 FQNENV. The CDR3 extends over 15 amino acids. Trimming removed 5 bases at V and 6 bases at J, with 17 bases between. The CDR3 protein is CASSTRGPTPQPQHF. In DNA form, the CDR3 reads TGTGCCAGCAGCACTCGGGGGCCCACCCCTCAGCCCCAGCATTTT.

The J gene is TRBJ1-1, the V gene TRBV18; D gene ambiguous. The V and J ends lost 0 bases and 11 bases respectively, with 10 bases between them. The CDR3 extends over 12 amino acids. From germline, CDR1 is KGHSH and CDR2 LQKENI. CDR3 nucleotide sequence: TGTGCCAGCTCACCACCGGAGACTCCGGCTTTCTTT. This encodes CASSPPETPAFF.

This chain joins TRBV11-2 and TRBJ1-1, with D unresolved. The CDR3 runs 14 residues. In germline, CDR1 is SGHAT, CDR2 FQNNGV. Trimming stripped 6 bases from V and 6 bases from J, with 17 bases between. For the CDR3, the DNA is TGTGCCAGCAGACCAGTCGGGGATGGAGCTGAAGCTTTCTTT. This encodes CASRPVGDGAEAFF.

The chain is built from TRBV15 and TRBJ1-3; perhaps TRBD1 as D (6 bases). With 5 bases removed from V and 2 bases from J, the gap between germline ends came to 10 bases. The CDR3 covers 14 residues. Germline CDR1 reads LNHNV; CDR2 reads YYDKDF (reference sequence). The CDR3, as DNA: TGTGCCACCAGCCTACAGGGAACTGGAAACACCATATATTTT. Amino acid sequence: CATSLQGTGNTIYF.

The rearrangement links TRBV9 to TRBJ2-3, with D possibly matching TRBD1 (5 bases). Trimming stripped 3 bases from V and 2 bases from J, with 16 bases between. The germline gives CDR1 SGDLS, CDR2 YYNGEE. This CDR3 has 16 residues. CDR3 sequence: CASSAPDSPLTDTQYF. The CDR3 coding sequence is TGTGCCAGCAGCGCCCCTGACAGTCCGCTCACAGATACGCAGTATTTT.

The CDR3 protein is CASRGPMGDTQYF. CDR3 nucleotide sequence: TGTGCCAGCAGAGGGCCAATGGGAGATACGCAGTATTTT. This chain links TRBV2 with TRBJ2-3; D gene uncertain. V lost 6 bases, J lost 5 bases, and 12 bases lay in between. Germline lookup yields CDR1 SNHLY and CDR2 FYNNEI. CDR3 length: 13 residues.

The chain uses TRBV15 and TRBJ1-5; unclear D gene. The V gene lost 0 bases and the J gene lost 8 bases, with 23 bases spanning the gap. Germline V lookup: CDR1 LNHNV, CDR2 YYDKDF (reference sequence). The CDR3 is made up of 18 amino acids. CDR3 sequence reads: CATSRDPVVRDHLEPQHF. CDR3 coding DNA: TGTGCCACCAGCAGAGATCCCGTGGTCCGGGATCATTTGGAGCCCCAGCATTTT.

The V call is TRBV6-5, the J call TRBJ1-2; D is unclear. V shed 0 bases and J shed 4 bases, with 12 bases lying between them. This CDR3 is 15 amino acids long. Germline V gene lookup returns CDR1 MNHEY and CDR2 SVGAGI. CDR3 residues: CASSYSLVMGYGYTF. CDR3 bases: TGTGCCAGCAGTTACTCCTTAGTAATGGGCTATGGCTACACCTTC.